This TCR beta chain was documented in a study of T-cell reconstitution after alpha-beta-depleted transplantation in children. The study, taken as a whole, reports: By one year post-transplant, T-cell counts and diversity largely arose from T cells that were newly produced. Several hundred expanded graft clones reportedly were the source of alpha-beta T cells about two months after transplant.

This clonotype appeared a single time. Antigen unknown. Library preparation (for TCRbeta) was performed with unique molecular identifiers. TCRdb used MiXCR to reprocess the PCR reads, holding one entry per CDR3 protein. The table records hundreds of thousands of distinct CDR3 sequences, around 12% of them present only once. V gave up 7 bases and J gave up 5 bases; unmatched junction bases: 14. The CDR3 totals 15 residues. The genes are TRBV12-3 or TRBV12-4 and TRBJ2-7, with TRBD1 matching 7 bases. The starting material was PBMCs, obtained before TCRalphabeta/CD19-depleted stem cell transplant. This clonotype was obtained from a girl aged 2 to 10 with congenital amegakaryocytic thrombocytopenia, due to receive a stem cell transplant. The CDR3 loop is CASTYTTQGDNEQYF. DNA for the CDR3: TGTGCCAGCACCTATACCACCCAGGGGGACAACGAGCAGTACTTC.